Presented here are 3 T cell receptor beta chains from one specimen sequenced in a study of cytomegalovirus exposure and HLA in healthy donors. The method was immunoSEQ multiplex PCR; TCRdb's version includes in-frame clones alone and lacks a portion of them. The sample carries 100,000 or so clones, 85% recorded once. The sequencing sample was made of PBMCs. The receptors were gathered from a man between 18 and 35 years old in good health and CMV-seropositive.

The count of this clone is one. This chain links TRBV5-1 with TRBJ2-7; a possible D gene is TRBD2 (6 bases). V was trimmed by 0 bases and J by 2 bases, leaving 9 bases between them. Germline assignment: CDR1 SGHRS and CDR2 YFSETQ. CDR3 length: 14 amino acids. The CDR3 sequence is CASSLVGGPYEQYF. CDR3 coding DNA: TGCGCCAGCAGCTTGGTGGGGGGTCCCTACGAGCAGTACTTC.

The CDR3 DNA reads as TGCGCCAGCAGTGATGTGCGGGACAGGGGTTCAGATCAGGGGCAGTATTTT. This gives the protein CASSDVRDRGSDQGQYF. The rearrangement joins TRBV10-1 to TRBJ2-3, with 10 bases matching TRBD1. The V gene end was trimmed by 3 bases and the J gene end by 11 bases; junction bases not matched to a gene: 17. The CDR3 covers 17 residues. Germline CDR1 reads WNHNN; CDR2 reads SYGVQD (reference sequence).

Turning to this clone: At one of its ends the junction is not consistent with the germline gene, which may arise from a read error. This chain links TRBV10-3 with TRBJ1-3, with 10 bases that match TRBD1. Germline CDR1 ENHRY, CDR2 SYGVKD. CDR3 size: 14 residues. CDR3 sequence (DNA): TGTGCCGTCAGACAGGGGGCATCAGGAAACACCATATATTTT. As protein: CAVRQGASGNTIYF.